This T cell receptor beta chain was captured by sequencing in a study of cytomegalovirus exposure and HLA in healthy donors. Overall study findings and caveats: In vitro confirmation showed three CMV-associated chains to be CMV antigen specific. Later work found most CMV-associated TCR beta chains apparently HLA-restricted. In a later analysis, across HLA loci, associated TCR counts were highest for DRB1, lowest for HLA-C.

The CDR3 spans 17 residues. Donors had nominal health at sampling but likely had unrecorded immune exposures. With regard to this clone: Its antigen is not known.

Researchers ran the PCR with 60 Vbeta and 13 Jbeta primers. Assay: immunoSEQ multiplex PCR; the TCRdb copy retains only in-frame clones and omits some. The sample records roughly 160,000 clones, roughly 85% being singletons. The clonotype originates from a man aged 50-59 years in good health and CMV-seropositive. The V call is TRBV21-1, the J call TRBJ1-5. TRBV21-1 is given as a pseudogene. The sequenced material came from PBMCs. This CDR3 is CASSKARSNGSNQPQHF. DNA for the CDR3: TGTGCCAGCAGCAAAGCTCGCAGTAACGGGAGCAATCAGCCCCAGCATTTT.